The clone carrying this TCR beta chain has just one count. Antigen unknown. These data originate in a study of OX40 agonist ivuxolimab in advanced cancers. Looking at the study overall: Recorded diagnoses for dose-escalation patients were hepatocellular carcinoma, melanoma, renal cell or head and neck cancer. At 75% to 90% male, the cohort had a mean age of about 60 years, ranging from roughly 20 to 79.

Overall study findings and caveats: CD8+ T cells showed, on average, more clonal expansion than CD4+ cells. Both blood CD4+ and CD8+ T cells showed clonal growth by week 6 at 0.1 to 3.0 mg/kg.

Assay used: immunoSEQ multiplex PCR; TCRdb lists only in-frame clones, some missing. The profile shows under 40,000 clones, about three quarters of them singletons. Germline CDR1 is MNHNS and CDR2 is SASEGT. Trimming shortened V by 2 bases and J by 1 base, and 8 bases separated the two germline ends. This CDR3 contains 14 residues. The rearrangement links TRBV6-1 to TRBJ2-5, with D unclear. This material consisted of CD4+ or CD8+ T cells sorted from blood, taken in a trial of the OX40 agonist ivuxolimab. The sequence was collected from an adult with an advanced solid tumor such as melanoma, head and neck, liver or kidney cancer. The CDR3 loop is CASSESVVQETQYF. The DNA of the CDR3 is TGTGCCAGCAGTGAATCCGTGGTCCAAGAGACCCAGTACTTC.